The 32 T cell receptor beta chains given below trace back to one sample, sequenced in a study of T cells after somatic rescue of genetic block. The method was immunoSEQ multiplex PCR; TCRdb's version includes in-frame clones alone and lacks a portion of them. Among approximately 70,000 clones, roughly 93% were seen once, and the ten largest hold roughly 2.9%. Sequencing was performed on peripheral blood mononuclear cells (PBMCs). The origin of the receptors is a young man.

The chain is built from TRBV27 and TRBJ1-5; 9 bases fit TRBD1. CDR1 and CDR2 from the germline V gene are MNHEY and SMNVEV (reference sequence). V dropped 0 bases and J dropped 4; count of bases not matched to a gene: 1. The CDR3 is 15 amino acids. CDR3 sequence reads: CASSLSGTGNQPQHF. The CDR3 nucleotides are TGTGCCAGCAGTTTATCCGGGACAGGGAATCAGCCCCAGCATTTT.

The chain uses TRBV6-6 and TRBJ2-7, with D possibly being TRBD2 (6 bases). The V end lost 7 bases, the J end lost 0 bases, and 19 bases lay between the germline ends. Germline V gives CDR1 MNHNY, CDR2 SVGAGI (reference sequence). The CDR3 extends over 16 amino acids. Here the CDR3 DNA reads TGTGCCAGCAAACCCTTACGGCGCGGGGTCTCCTACGAGCAGTACTTC. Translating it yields CASKPLRRGVSYEQYF.

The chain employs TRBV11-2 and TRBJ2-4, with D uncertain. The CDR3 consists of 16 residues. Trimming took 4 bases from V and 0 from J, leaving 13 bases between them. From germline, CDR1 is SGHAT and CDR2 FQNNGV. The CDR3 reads CASSSVAAGAKNIQYF. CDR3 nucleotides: TGTGCCAGCAGCTCGGTAGCCGCTGGAGCCAAAAACATTCAGTACTTC.

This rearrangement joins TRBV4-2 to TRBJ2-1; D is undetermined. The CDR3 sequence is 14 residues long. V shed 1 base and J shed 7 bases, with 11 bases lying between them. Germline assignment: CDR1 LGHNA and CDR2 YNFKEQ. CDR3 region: CASSQVLPRNEQFF. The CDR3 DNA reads TGTGCCAGCAGCCAAGTACTTCCGAGGAATGAGCAGTTCTTC.

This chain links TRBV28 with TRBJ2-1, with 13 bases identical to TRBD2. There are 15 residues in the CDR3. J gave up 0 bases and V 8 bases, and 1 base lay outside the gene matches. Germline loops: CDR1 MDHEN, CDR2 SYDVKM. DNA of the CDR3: TGTGCCAGCCGGACTAGCGGGAGCTCCTACAATGAGCAGTTCTTC. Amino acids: CASRTSGSSYNEQFF.

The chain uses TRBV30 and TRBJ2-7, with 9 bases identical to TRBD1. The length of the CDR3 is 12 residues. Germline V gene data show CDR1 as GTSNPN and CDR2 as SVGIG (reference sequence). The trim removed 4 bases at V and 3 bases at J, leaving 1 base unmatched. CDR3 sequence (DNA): TGTGCCTGGAAGGGACAGGGCTACGAGCAGTACTTC. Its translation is CAWKGQGYEQYF.

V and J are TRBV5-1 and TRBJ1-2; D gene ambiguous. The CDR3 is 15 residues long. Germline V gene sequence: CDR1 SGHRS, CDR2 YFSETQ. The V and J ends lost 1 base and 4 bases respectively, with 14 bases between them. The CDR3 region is CASSLTSGGGYGYTF. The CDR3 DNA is TGCGCCAGCAGCTTGACGTCAGGCGGCGGCTATGGCTACACCTTC.

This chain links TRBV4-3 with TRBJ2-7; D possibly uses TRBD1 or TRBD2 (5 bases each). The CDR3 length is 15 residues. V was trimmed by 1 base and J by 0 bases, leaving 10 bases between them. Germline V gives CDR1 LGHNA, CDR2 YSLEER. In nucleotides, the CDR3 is TGCGCCAGCAGCCAAGTGGCAGGGAGCTCCTACGAGCAGTACTTC. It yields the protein CASSQVAGSSYEQYF.

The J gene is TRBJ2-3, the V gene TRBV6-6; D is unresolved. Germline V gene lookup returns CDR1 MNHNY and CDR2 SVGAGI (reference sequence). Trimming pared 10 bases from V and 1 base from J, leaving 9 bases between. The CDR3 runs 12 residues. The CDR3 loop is CATNPGTDTQYF. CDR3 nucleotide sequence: TGTGCCACCAACCCAGGCACAGATACGCAGTATTTT.

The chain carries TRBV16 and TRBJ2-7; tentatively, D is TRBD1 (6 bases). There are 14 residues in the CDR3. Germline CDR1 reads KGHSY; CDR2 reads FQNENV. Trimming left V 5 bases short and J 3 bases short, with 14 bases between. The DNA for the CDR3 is TGTGCCAGCAGCTCACACAGGGTCCTCTACGAGCAGTACTTC. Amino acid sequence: CASSSHRVLYEQYF.

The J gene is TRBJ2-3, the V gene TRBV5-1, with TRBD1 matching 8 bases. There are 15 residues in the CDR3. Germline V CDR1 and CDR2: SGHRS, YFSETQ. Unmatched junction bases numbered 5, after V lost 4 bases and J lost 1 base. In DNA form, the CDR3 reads TGCGCCAGCAGCGGAGCGACAGGGGGCACAGATACGCAGTATTTT. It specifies CASSGATGGTDTQYF.

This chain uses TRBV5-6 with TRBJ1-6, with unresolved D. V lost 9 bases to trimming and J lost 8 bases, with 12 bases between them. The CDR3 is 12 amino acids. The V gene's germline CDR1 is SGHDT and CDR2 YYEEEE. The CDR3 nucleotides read TGTGCCACAAATACCGTAGATTCACCCCTCCACTTT. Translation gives CATNTVDSPLHF.

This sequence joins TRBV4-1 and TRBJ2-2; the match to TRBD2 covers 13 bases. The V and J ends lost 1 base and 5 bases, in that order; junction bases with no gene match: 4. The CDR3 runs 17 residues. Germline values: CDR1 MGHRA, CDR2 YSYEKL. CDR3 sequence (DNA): TGCGCCAGCAGCCAAGGGACTAGCGGGAGCTTTACCGGGGAGCTGTTTTTT. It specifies CASSQGTSGSFTGELFF.

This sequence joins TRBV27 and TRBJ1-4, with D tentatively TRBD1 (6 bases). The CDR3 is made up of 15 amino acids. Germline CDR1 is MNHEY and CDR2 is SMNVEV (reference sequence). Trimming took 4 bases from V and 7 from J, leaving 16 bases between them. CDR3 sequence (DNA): TGTGCCAGCAGTTCCTACAGGGAAGGGAGTGAAAAACTGTTTTTT. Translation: CASSSYREGSEKLFF.

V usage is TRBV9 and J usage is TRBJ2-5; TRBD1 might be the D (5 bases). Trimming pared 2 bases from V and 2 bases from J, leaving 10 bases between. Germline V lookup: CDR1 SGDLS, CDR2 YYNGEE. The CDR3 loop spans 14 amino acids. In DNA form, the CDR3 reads TGTGCCAGCAGCGTCGACAGCGTTCAAGAGACCCAGTACTTC. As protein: CASSVDSVQETQYF.

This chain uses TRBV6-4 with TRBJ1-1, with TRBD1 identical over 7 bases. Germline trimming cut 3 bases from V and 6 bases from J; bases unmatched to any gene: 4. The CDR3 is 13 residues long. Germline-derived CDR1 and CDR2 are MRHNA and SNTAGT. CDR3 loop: CASSERQGPEAFF. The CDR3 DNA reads TGTGCCAGCAGTGAACGACAGGGTCCTGAAGCTTTCTTT.

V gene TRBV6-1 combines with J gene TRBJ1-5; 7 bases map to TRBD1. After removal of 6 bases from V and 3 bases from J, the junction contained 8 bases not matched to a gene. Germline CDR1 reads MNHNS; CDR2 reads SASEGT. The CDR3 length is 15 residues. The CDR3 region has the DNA TGTGCCAGCAGACAGGGGCGGATTAACAATCAGCCCCAGCATTTT. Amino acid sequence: CASRQGRINNQPQHF.

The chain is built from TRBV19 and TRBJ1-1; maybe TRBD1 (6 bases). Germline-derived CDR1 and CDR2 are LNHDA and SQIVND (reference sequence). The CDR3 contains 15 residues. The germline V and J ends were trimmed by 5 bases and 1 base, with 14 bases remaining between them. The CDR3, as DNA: TGTGCCAGTAGTCGGACAGACAGGCAGAACACTGAAGCTTTCTTT. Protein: CASSRTDRQNTEAFF.

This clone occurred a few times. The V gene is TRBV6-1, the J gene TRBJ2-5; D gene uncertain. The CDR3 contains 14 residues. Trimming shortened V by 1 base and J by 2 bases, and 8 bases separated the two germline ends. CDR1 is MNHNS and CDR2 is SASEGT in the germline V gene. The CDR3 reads CASSEVKEQETQYF. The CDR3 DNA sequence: TGTGCCAGCAGTGAAGTGAAGGAACAAGAGACCCAGTACTTC.

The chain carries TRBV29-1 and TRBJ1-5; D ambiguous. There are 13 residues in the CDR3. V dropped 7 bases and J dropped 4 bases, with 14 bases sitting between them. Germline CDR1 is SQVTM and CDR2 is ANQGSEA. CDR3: CSAGSGRNQPQHF. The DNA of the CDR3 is TGCAGCGCTGGGTCCGGGCGGAATCAGCCCCAGCATTTT. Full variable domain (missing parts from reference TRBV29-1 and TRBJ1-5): SAVISQKPSRDICQRGTSLTIQCQVDSQVTMMFWYRQQPGQSLTLIATANQGSEATYESGFVIDKFPISRPNLTFSTLTVSNMSPEDSSIYLCSAGSGRNQPQHFGDGTRLSIL.

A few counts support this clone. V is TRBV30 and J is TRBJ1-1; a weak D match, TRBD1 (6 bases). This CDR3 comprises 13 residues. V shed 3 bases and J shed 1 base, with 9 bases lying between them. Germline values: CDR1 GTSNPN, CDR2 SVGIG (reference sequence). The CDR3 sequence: CAWRHRANTEAFF. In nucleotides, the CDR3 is TGTGCCTGGAGGCACAGGGCGAACACTGAAGCTTTCTTT.

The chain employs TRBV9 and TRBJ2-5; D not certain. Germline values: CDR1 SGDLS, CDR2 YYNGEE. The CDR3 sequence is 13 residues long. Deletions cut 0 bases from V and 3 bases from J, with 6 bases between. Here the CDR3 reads CASSVGSEETQYF. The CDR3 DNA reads TGTGCCAGCAGCGTAGGCAGCGAAGAGACCCAGTACTTC.

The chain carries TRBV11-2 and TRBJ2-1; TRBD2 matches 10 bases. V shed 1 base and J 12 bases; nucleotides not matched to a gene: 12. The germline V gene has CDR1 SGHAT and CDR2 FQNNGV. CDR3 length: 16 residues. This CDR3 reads CASSLVVLAGALGQFF. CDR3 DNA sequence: TGTGCCAGCAGCTTAGTCGTTCTAGCGGGGGCCCTGGGGCAGTTCTTC. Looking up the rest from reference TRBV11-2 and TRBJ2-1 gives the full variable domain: EAGVAQSPRYKIIEKRQSVAFWCNPISGHATLYWYQQILGQGPKLLIQFQNNGVVDDSQLPKDRFSAERLKGVDSTLKIQPAKLEDSAVYLCASSLVVLAGALGQFFGPGTRLTVL.

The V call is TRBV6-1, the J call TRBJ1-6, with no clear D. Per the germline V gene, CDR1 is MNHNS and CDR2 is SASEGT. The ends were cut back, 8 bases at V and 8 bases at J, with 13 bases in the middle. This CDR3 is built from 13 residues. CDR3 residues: CASVRADDSPLHF. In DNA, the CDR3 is TGTGCCAGCGTACGGGCCGACGATTCACCCCTCCACTTT.

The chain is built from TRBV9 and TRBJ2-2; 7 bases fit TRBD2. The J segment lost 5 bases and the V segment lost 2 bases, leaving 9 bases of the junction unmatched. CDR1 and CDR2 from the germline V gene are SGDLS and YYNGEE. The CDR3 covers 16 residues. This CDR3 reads CASSVSGGSGTGELFF. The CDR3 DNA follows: TGTGCCAGCAGCGTCTCGGGCGGGAGTGGAACCGGGGAGCTGTTTTTT.

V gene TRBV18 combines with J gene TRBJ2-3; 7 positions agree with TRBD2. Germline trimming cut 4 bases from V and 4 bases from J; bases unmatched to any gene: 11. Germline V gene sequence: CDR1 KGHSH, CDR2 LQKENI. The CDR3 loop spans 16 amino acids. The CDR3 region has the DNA TGTGCCAGCTCACAAGGCCGGGCGGGAGCCGCAGATACGCAGTATTTT. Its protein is CASSQGRAGAADTQYF.

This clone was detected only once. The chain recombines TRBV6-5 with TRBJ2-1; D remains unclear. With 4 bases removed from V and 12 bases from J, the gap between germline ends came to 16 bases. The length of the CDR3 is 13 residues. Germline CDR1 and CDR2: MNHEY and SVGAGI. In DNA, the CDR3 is TGTGCCAGCAGTTCGAGCCACTTACGAGGGCAGTTCTTC. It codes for CASSSSHLRGQFF.

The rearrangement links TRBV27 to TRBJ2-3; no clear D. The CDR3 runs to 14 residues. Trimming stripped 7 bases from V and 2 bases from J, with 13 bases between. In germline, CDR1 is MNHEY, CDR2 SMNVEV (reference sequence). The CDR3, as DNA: TGTGCCAGCACCATCAGCGACACCACAGATACGCAGTATTTT. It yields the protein CASTISDTTDTQYF.

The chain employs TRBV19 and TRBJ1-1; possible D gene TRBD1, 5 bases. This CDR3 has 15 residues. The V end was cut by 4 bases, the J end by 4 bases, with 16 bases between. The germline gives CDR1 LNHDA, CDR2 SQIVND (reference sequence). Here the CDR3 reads CASSRLGAGGTEAFF. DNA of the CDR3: TGTGCCAGTAGTAGGTTAGGGGCCGGGGGCACTGAAGCTTTCTTT.

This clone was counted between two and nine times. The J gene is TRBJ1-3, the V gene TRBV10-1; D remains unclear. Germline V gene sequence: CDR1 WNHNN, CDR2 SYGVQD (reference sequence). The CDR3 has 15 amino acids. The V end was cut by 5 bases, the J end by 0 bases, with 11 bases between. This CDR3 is CASSRGSSSGNTIYF. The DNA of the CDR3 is TGCGCCAGCAGTCGCGGATCTTCCTCTGGAAACACCATATATTTT.

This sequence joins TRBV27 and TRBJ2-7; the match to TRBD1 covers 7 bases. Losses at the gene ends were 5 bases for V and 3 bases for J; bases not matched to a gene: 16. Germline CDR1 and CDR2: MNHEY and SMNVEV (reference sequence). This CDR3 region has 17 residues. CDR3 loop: CASSVGSWEQGSYEQYF. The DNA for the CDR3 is TGTGCCAGCAGTGTAGGTTCGTGGGAACAGGGGAGCTACGAGCAGTACTTC.

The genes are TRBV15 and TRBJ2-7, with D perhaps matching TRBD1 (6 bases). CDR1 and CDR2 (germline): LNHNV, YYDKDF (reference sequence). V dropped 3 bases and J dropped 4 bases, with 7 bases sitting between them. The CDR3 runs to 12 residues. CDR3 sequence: CATSSQGYEQYF. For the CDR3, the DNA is TGTGCCACCAGCAGCCAGGGGTACGAGCAGTACTTC.